A selection of T cell receptor beta chains follows, all from one sample in a study of shared clonotypes between healthy human individuals. TCRdb's copy holds only in-frame clones and misses some; the assay was immunoSEQ multiplex PCR. Of some 2,400,000 clones in the sample, 90% to 96% were seen once. The source material was naive CD4+ T cells sorted from blood. All receptors come from a man aged 18-30 years in good health. CDR3s include the opening cysteine and the closing phenylalanine or tryptophan.

j_gene,v_gene,CDR3aa
TRBJ2-7,TRBV19,CASSTAGTYEQYF
TRBJ2-3,TRBV30,CAWSRGLSTDTQYF
TRBJ1-2,TRBV6-5,CASSYSAGGDYGYTF
TRBJ1-2,TRBV9,CASSFTGDYGYTF
TRBJ2-7,TRBV5-1,CTSSLNPGTGIEQYF
TRBJ2-1,TRBV6-5,CASRRHRDLNNEQFF
TRBJ2-3,TRBV7-9,CASSFSLTRGPDTQYF
TRBJ1-4,TRBV5-4,CASSSRRGTANEKLFF
TRBJ2-5,TRBV10-3,CAISEFPETQYF
TRBJ2-3,TRBV5-4,CASSLAFRLADSTDTQYF
TRBJ2-7,TRBV6-5,CASSRTSGGYEQYF
TRBJ2-3,TRBV19,CASKAVSTDTQYF
TRBJ2-7,TRBV19,CASRKPGQGAYEQYF
TRBJ1-1,TRBV10-3,CAISRDTEAFF
TRBJ2-1,TRBV19,CASRRGVSSYNEQFF
TRBJ2-5,TRBV10-3,CAISESAIETQYF
TRBJ2-2,TRBV18,CASSPSRGGELFF
TRBJ1-6,TRBV5-1,CASSGGGRGNSPLHF
TRBJ2-7,TRBV7-2,CASSKGLAEAYEQYF
TRBJ2-1,TRBV7-3,CASSPRTVVSYNEQFF
TRBJ2-1,TRBV10-3,CAISESGGAIFKQFF
TRBJ1-5,TRBV6-1,CASSEPDRLPYQPQHF
TRBJ2-3,TRBV19,CASSKGSPDTQYF
TRBJ2-5,TRBV5-1,CASSFGWQGEETQYF
TRBJ2-7,TRBV6-5,CASSFRDRTYEQYF
TRBJ2-7,TRBV28,CASSPRDRGPTYEQYF
TRBJ2-3,TRBV7-2,CASSARAADTQYF
TRBJ2-1,TRBV27,CASSLRTGPEQFF